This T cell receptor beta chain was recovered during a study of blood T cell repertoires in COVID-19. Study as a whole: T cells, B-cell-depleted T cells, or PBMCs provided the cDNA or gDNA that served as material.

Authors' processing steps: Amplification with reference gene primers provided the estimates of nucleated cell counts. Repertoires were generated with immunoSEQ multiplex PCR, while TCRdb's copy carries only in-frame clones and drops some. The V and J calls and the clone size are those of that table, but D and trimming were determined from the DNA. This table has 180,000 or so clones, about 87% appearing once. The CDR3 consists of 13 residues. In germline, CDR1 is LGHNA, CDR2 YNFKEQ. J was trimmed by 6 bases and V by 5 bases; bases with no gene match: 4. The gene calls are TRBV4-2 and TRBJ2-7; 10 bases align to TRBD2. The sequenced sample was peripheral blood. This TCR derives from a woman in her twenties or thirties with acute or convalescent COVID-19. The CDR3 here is CASSDSGRSEQYF. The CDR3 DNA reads TGTGCCAGCAGCGATAGCGGGAGGTCCGAGCAGTACTTC.